This section outlines one T cell receptor beta chain sequence together with its context. The antigen remains unidentified. The data are from a study of OX40 agonist ivuxolimab in advanced cancers. The study's findings and limits: Some of the lowest clonal expansion was seen in partial responders at 0.1-3.0 mg/kg. Some patients without response likewise showed low normalized clonal expansion. In CD8+ T cells, expanded clones were on average more numerous than in CD4+.

Using immunoSEQ multiplex PCR, the repertoire was profiled, and TCRdb retains in-frame clones only, with some absent. The sample has fewer than 70,000 clones, roughly 86% seen once. V lost 7 bases to trimming and J lost 5 bases, with 18 bases between them. The length of the CDR3 is 15 residues. Germline-derived CDR1 and CDR2 are SGHRS and YFSETQ. The sequences come from CD4+ or CD8+ T cells sorted from blood, collected in a trial of the OX40 agonist ivuxolimab. The chain couples TRBV5-1 to TRBJ2-2, with D possibly matching TRBD2 (6 bases). The TCR originated in an adult with an advanced solid tumor such as melanoma, head and neck, liver or kidney cancer. CDR3 sequence (DNA): TGCGCCAGCGAAACCCAGGGACTCGGAACCGGGGAGCTGTTTTTT. It is translated as CASETQGLGTGELFF.